These 17 T cell receptor beta chains were all obtained from the same sample, sequenced in a study of T cell clonality in common variable immunodeficiency. The study's findings and limits: Common variable immunodeficiency TCR beta sequences reportedly had fewer deletions and N-nucleotide insertions.

Using immunoSEQ multiplex PCR, the repertoire was profiled, and TCRdb retains in-frame clones only, with some absent. The sample totals fewer than 8,500 clones. Their target antigens are unknown. Sequencing was done on a sample of peripheral blood mononuclear cells. The receptors were gathered from a human donor with common variable immunodeficiency.

As to this clone: The sequence runs out 3 residues before the end of the CDR3; the remainder is reconstructed from the germline J gene. The rearrangement uses TRBV18 and TRBJ1-4, with a tentative D call TRBD1 (6 bases). V lost 3 bases to trimming and J lost 3 bases, with 8 bases between them. CDR3 size: 14 residues. Per the germline V gene, CDR1 is KGHSH and CDR2 is LQKENI. The part of the CDR3 DNA that was read is TGTGCCAGCTCACCCTCAGGGGCTAATGAAAAA. Protein: CASSPSGANEK. The whole CDR3 sequence is CASSPSGANEKLFF.

Worth noting for this clone: The read terminates 3 residues before the CDR3 end, so the remaining end is supplied by the germline J gene. This rearrangement joins TRBV19 to TRBJ1-2; 8 bases line up with TRBD1. There are 15 residues in the CDR3. Germline CDR1 and CDR2: LNHDA and SQIVND (reference sequence). V dropped 3 bases and J dropped 1; count of bases not matched to a gene: 4. This CDR3 reads CASSIPGQVNYGYTF. The CDR3 DNA, read in part, is TGTGCCAGTAGTATTCCGGGACAGGTTAACTATGGC.

A remark on this clone: The DNA ends 3 residues before the CDR3 does, and the rest of the CDR3 is filled in from the germline J gene. The chain is built from TRBV18 and TRBJ2-3; 10 bases are a match to TRBD2. CDR1 KGHSH and CDR2 LQKENI come from the germline V gene. CDR3 length: 15 residues. V was pared by 5 bases and J by 2 bases, with 4 bases of the junction left unmatched. The CDR3 reads CASSLAGGYTDTQYF. The sequenced CDR3 bases are TGTGCCAGCTCATTAGCGGGAGGATACACAGATACG.

Concerning this clone: The read is 3 residues too short to cover the CDR3 end, so that end is filled in from the germline J gene. This chain uses TRBV18 with TRBJ2-7; TRBD1 agrees at 8 bases. The CDR3 loop spans 16 amino acids. V lost 0 bases and J lost 3; bases outside the gene matches: 7. Germline V gene lookup returns CDR1 KGHSH and CDR2 LQKENI. CDR3 bases read: TGTGCCAGCTCACCACCGAGCAGGGGGCATAGCTACGAG. Translation: CASSPPSRGHSYE. In full, the CDR3 reads CASSPPSRGHSYEQYF.

Regarding this clone: The read gets to within 3 residues of the CDR3 end, and the germline J gene fills in the rest. The V gene is TRBV30, the J gene TRBJ1-1, with a weak D call TRBD1 (6 bases). V was shortened by 3 bases and J by 0 bases, with 8 bases between the two germline ends. The CDR3 is made up of 13 amino acids. Germline V gene lookup returns CDR1 GTSNPN and CDR2 SVGIG (reference sequence). The sequenced part of the CDR3 DNA is TGTGCCTGGAGGTGGGACATGAACACTGAA. Protein sequence: CAWRWDMNTE. From start to end, the CDR3 is CAWRWDMNTEAFF.

As for this clone: The read ends 3 residues before the CDR3 terminus; that terminus is restored from the germline J gene. The chain uses TRBV20-1 and TRBJ1-4; a weak D match, TRBD1 (5 bases). Between the trimmed V and J ends, which lost 0 bases and 8 bases, there was a span of 16 bases. CDR3 size: 15 residues. Germline V gene lookup returns CDR1 DFQATT and CDR2 SNEGSKA (reference sequence). The CDR3 here is CSARDYQGGGEKLFF. CDR3 DNA, as far as it was read: TGCAGTGCTAGAGATTATCAGGGAGGAGGCGAAAAA.

A remark on this clone: The CDR3 end lies 3 residues beyond the end of the read and is filled in from the germline J gene. The chain has TRBV20-1 and TRBJ2-5; D might be TRBD2 (5 bases). The CDR3 covers 13 residues. CDR1 and CDR2 from the germline V gene are DFQATT and SNEGSKA (reference sequence). The ends were cut back, 0 bases at V and 5 bases at J, with 10 bases in the middle. CDR3 DNA, as far as it was read: TGCAGTGCTAGAGATCTAGCCTGGGAGACC. This translates into CSARDLAWET. The whole CDR3 is CSARDLAWETQYF.

A note on this clone: The CDR3 is cut off 3 residues early in the read; its end comes from the germline J gene. This sequence joins TRBV6-2 or TRBV6-3 and TRBJ1-1; 8 bases fit TRBD1. V shed 6 bases, J shed 4 bases, and the junction held 7 bases outside the gene matches. CDR3 length: 14 residues. Per the germline V gene, CDR1 is MNHEY and CDR2 is SVGEGT. The CDR3 sequence: CASRGQGMGTEAFF. The CDR3 bases that were read are TGTGCCAGCAGAGGACAGGGTATGGGCACTGAA.

A note on this clone: The DNA ends 3 residues before the CDR3 does, and the rest of the CDR3 is filled in from the germline J gene. The V call is TRBV7-9, the J call TRBJ1-5; D not resolved. This CDR3 has 13 amino acids. Germline values: CDR1 SEHNR, CDR2 FQNEAQ (reference sequence). Deletions cut 2 bases from V and 4 bases from J, with 6 bases between. Partial CDR3 DNA: TGTGCCAGCAGCTTATCGGGGAATCAGCCC. Amino acid sequence: CASSLSGNQP. From start to end, the CDR3 is CASSLSGNQPQHF.

A remark on this clone: The read stops 3 residues short of the end of the CDR3; the missing end is completed from the germline J gene. The sample holds other DNA sequences that translate to the same CDR3. This sequence joins TRBV19 and TRBJ2-7; possible D gene TRBD1, 6 bases. In germline, CDR1 is LNHDA, CDR2 SQIVND (reference sequence). V shed 3 bases and J shed 5 bases, with 14 bases lying between them. This CDR3 contains 14 residues. The sequenced CDR3 bases are TGTGCCAGTAGTATCGGGCTCAGGGGAAACGAG. Protein: CASSIGLRGNE. Given in full, the CDR3 is CASSIGLRGNEQYF.

Measured by frequency, this clone is medium-sized. The CDR3 end lies 3 residues beyond the end of the read and is filled in from the germline J gene. The V call is TRBV30, the J call TRBJ2-7; TRBD1 matches 7 bases. CDR1 is GTSNPN, CDR2 SVGIG, per germline (reference sequence). This CDR3 is built from 12 residues. V trimming: 3 bases; J trimming: 3 bases; junction bases outside the gene matches: 2. The CDR3 loop is CAWSGTVYEQYF. The sequenced part of the CDR3 DNA is TGTGCCTGGAGCGGGACAGTCTACGAG.

This clone is labeled medium-sized based on frequency. The read finishes 3 residues shy of the CDR3 end, and the germline J gene is used to complete it. The chain links TRBV29-1 to TRBJ2-2, with 7 positions matching TRBD1. CDR1 is SQVTM, CDR2 ANQGSEA, per germline. V was pared by 6 bases and J by 2 bases, with 6 bases of the junction left unmatched. CDR3 length: 14 amino acids. Incomplete CDR3 DNA: TGCAGCGTCTGGACAGGCCCTAACACCGGGGAG. This encodes CSVWTGPNTGE. The whole CDR3 reads CSVWTGPNTGELFF.

This clone is classed as medium-sized by frequency. The DNA ends 3 residues before the CDR3 does, and the rest of the CDR3 is filled in from the germline J gene. The gene calls are TRBV20-1 and TRBJ1-2; the D gene is possibly TRBD1 (5 bases). Germline values: CDR1 DFQATT, CDR2 SNEGSKA (reference sequence). Trimming removed 5 bases at V and 2 bases at J, with 15 bases between. The CDR3 has 14 residues. Incomplete CDR3 DNA: TGCAGTGCTTGGGGGGGGAATCCCAACTATGGC. Translation gives CSAWGGNPNYG. The whole CDR3 reads CSAWGGNPNYGYTF.

Concerning this clone: The CDR3 extends 3 residues past the end of the read, so its final part is completed from the germline J gene. The gene calls are TRBV19 and TRBJ1-1, with D perhaps matching TRBD1 (6 bases). This CDR3 comprises 17 residues. Germline CDR1 reads LNHDA; CDR2 reads SQIVND (reference sequence). The V end was cut by 3 bases, the J end by 5 bases, with 22 bases between. The CDR3 DNA, read in part, is TGTGCCAGTAGTATCCTCCCAGGGGTATCGACCGGAACTGAA. Amino acid sequence: CASSILPGVSTGTE. The full CDR3 reads CASSILPGVSTGTEAFF.

Details on this clone: From the germline J gene comes the end of the CDR3, since the read stops 3 residues before it. V gene TRBV6-2 or TRBV6-3 combines with J gene TRBJ2-7; D ambiguous. This CDR3 region has 11 residues. CDR1 is MNHEY, CDR2 SVGEGT, per germline. V was cut by 2 bases and J by 6 bases, with 5 bases left in between. CDR3 protein: CASSYAVEQYF. The part of the CDR3 DNA that was read is TGTGCCAGCAGTTACGCGGTCGAG.

CDR3 amino acids: CASRKGQGNYEQYF. The sequenced CDR3 bases are TGTGCCAGCAGGAAGGGACAGGGGAACTACGAG. The chain joins TRBV6-2 or TRBV6-3 to TRBJ2-7; 10 bases are shared with TRBD1. The read falls 3 residues short of the CDR3 end, and the missing part is taken from the germline J gene. This CDR3 has 14 residues. Germline values: CDR1 MNHEY, CDR2 SVGEGT. Trimming removed 6 bases from V and 3 bases from J; junction bases left unmatched: 5.

In the case of this clone: The read terminates 3 residues ahead of where the CDR3 ends, so the germline J gene completes it. The chain employs TRBV7-9 and TRBJ1-6; 9 nucleotides line up with TRBD1. CDR1 and CDR2 from the germline V gene are SEHNR and FQNEAQ (reference sequence). The CDR3 has 14 amino acids. The CDR3 DNA, read in part, is TGTGCCAGCAGCCCAAGGACAGGGGTGCCTCCC. Translating it yields CASSPRTGVPP. The entire CDR3 protein reads CASSPRTGVPPLHF.